The 24 T cell receptor beta chains presented below share a single source sample, sequenced in a study of identical twins. Using its own MiXCR run on the 5' RACE reads, TCRdb lists one record per CDR3 protein. The sample lists about 240,000 distinct CDR3 sequences, roughly a tenth seen once, with about 9% in the top ten. Sequenced input: memory T cells sorted from blood. Every receptor here comes from a man aged 50 to 59 in good health.

This clonotype was seen at least ten times. The gene calls are TRBV14 and TRBJ2-7, with unresolved D. The CDR3 is 15 amino acids. Germline assignment: CDR1 SGHDN and CDR2 FVKESK. V gave up 6 bases and J gave up 1 base, with 16 bases separating them. CDR3 protein: CASSSTSDRSYEQYF. The DNA for the CDR3 is TGTGCCAGCAGTTCAACATCCGATAGGTCCTACGAGCAGTACTTC.

This clonotype showed up just a few times. The chain is built from TRBV5-1 and TRBJ1-1; TRBD1 aligns across 9 bases. With V trimmed by 5 bases and J by 4 bases, 9 bases remained unmatched. The CDR3 covers 15 residues. In germline, CDR1 is SGHRS, CDR2 YFSETQ. The CDR3 here is CASSSGTGTGTEAFF. The CDR3 DNA sequence: TGCGCCAGCAGTTCTGGGACAGGGACCGGCACTGAAGCTTTCTTT.

This clonotype was seen more than once but under ten times. The gene calls are TRBV11-2 and TRBJ1-2, with D possibly matching TRBD1 (5 bases). CDR3 length: 13 amino acids. Trimming left V 6 bases short and J 4 bases short, with 12 bases between. Per germline, CDR1 SGHAT and CDR2 FQNNGV. CDR3 sequence reads: CASSQGEGYGYTF. CDR3 nucleotides: TGTGCCAGCAGTCAGGGTGAGGGCTATGGCTACACCTTC.

This clonotype was recorded at least ten times. This chain uses TRBV3-1 with TRBJ2-2, with D unclear. V was trimmed by 6 bases and J by 3 bases, leaving 14 bases between them. The CDR3 spans 15 residues. Germline V CDR1 and CDR2: LGHDT, YNNKEL (reference sequence). CDR3 amino acids: CASSQSWTYTGELFF. The CDR3 DNA is TGTGCCAGCAGTCAATCCTGGACCTACACCGGGGAGCTGTTTTTT.

This clonotype was seen at least ten times. The chain combines TRBV5-1 with TRBJ2-5, with D perhaps being TRBD1 or TRBD2 (5 bases each). CDR3 size: 14 residues. V dropped 0 bases and J dropped 6 bases, with 12 bases sitting between them. The germline gives CDR1 SGHRS, CDR2 YFSETQ. CDR3 DNA sequence: TGCGCCAGCAGCTTGGCTGGGGGTGAGCAGACCCAGTACTTC. Translated: CASSLAGGEQTQYF.

The chain carries TRBV18 and TRBJ1-5; D not resolved. CDR1 and CDR2 (germline): KGHSH, LQKENI. This CDR3 spans 15 amino acids. With 6 bases removed from V and 0 bases from J, the gap between germline ends came to 12 bases. CDR3 nucleotide sequence: TGTGCCAGCTCCCGGACGGCGGATAGCAATCAGCCCCAGCATTTT. Residues: CASSRTADSNQPQHF.

The rearrangement links TRBV6-1 to TRBJ2-7, with D perhaps matching TRBD1 or TRBD2 (5 bases each). V gave up 10 bases and J gave up 5 bases, with 12 bases separating them. The CDR3 is made up of 11 amino acids. Germline V gene data show CDR1 as MNHNS and CDR2 as SASEGT. The CDR3 DNA is TGTGCCACACAGGACTTGGACGAGCAGTACTTC. Its protein is CATQDLDEQYF.

This clonotype was seen a few times. This chain joins TRBV20-1 and TRBJ2-1, with TRBD1 identical over 9 bases. This CDR3 has 14 amino acids. Trimming removed 5 bases from V and 6 bases from J; junction bases left unmatched: 8. Germline-derived CDR1 and CDR2 are DFQATT and SNEGSKA (reference sequence). The CDR3 region has the DNA TGCAGTGCTGCCAATCGACAGGGGGGCAATGAGCAGTTCTTC. Residues: CSAANRQGGNEQFF.

This clonotype showed up many times. J is TRBJ2-7 and V is TRBV30; D unclear. The V end was cut by 3 bases, the J end by 3 bases, with 12 bases between. The CDR3 covers 13 residues. Germline CDR1 reads GTSNPN; CDR2 reads SVGIG (reference sequence). CDR3 sequence: CAWRRPGDYEQYF. The DNA of the CDR3 is TGTGCCTGGAGGAGGCCCGGTGACTACGAGCAGTACTTC.

This clonotype was observed many times. V is TRBV20-1 and J is TRBJ2-1; D may be TRBD2 (6 bases). This CDR3 is built from 16 residues. The germline V gene encodes CDR1 DFQATT and CDR2 SNEGSKA (reference sequence). V was pared by 3 bases and J by 9 bases, with 24 bases between. The CDR3: CSASKVIAGRYREQFF. Here the CDR3 DNA reads TGCAGTGCTAGTAAAGTGATCGCGGGACGTTATCGTGAGCAGTTCTTC.

V and J are TRBV20-1 and TRBJ2-2, with D tentatively TRBD2 (6 bases). The CDR3 consists of 13 residues. Germline loops: CDR1 DFQATT, CDR2 SNEGSKA (reference sequence). V was clipped by 4 bases and J by 4 bases, with 10 bases between them. CDR3 loop: CSAILTSTGELFF. The CDR3 nucleotides read TGCAGTGCTATATTGACTAGCACCGGGGAGCTGTTTTTT.

The V and J genes are TRBV5-1 and TRBJ2-1; the D gene is possibly TRBD1 (6 bases). Trimming left V 0 bases short and J 2 bases short, with 9 bases between. The CDR3 is made up of 15 amino acids. Germline V lookup: CDR1 SGHRS, CDR2 YFSETQ. In nucleotides, the CDR3 is TGCGCCAGCAGCTTGGACGGGACAACCTACAATGAGCAGTTCTTC. The encoded protein is CASSLDGTTYNEQFF.

This clonotype came up many times. V is TRBV7-9 and J is TRBJ1-4; no definite D call. The CDR3 covers 14 residues. Germline CDR1 is SEHNR and CDR2 is FQNEAQ (reference sequence). Trimming cost V 3 bases and J 8 bases, with 13 bases left between them. DNA for the CDR3: TGTGCCAGCAGCTTTGGGCCTCTGCGGGAAAAACTGTTTTTT. Its translation: CASSFGPLREKLFF.

This clonotype occurred many times. V usage is TRBV20-1 and J usage is TRBJ1-6; 7 nucleotides agree with TRBD1. The CDR3 runs 14 residues. Germline V CDR1 and CDR2: DFQATT, SNEGSKA (reference sequence). The junction had 4 bases not matched to a gene; V was cut back by 3 bases and J by 5 bases. The DNA for the CDR3 is TGCAGTGCTAGGAGGGACAGCAATAATTCACCCCTCCACTTT. This encodes CSARRDSNNSPLHF.

This clonotype was observed a handful of times. This chain links TRBV6-1 with TRBJ2-7; D is unclear. This CDR3 is built from 16 residues. Looked up from germline, CDR1 is MNHNS and CDR2 is SASEGT. V lost 6 bases and J 5 bases, leaving 23 bases between the germline ends. CDR3 protein: CASRELGFRGAHEQYF. As DNA, the CDR3 is TGTGCCAGCAGGGAGCTGGGTTTTCGAGGTGCCCACGAGCAGTACTTC.

The sample holds many counts of this clonotype. The chain recombines TRBV6-5 with TRBJ2-5; weak D call: TRBD2 (7 bases). The CDR3 covers 17 residues. The V and J ends lost 2 bases and 4 bases respectively, with 20 bases between them. Germline V gene lookup returns CDR1 MNHEY and CDR2 SVGAGI. The DNA of the CDR3 is TGTGCCAGCAGTTACGGCGAAAGGGGGGGGGGTCGAGAGACCCAGTACTTC. It translates to CASSYGERGGGRETQYF.

CDR3 in DNA: TGTGCCAGCAGGGGCCCGGAGCGTCAGCCCCAGCATTTT. This gives the protein CASRGPERQPQHF. The chain joins TRBV12-3 or TRBV12-4 to TRBJ1-5; D not resolved. The CDR3 has 13 amino acids. V lost 6 bases and J 6 bases, leaving 12 bases between the germline ends.

This clonotype appeared many times. The chain joins TRBV5-5 to TRBJ2-3; the match to TRBD2 covers 11 bases. V was pared by 4 bases and J by 8 bases, with 9 bases of the junction left unmatched. CDR3 length: 15 residues. Germline-derived CDR1 and CDR2 are SGHKS and YYEKEE (reference sequence). DNA of the CDR3: TGTGCCAGCAGCCTCCAAACTAGCGGGGGTGTTACGCAGTATTTT. Its translation: CASSLQTSGGVTQYF.

The CDR3 DNA is TGCGCCAGCAGCCAACACTATACAGGACTCGACGGCACAGATACGCAGTATTTT. This codes for CASSQHYTGLDGTDTQYF. The V and J genes are TRBV4-1 and TRBJ2-3; D possibly uses TRBD1 or TRBD2 (5 bases each). Germline-derived CDR1 and CDR2 are MGHRA and YSYEKL. The ends were cut back, 2 bases at V and 1 base at J, with 19 bases in the middle. The CDR3 loop spans 18 amino acids.

This clonotype was seen more than once but under ten times. This chain connects TRBV20-1 to TRBJ2-1, with TRBD2 matching over 9 bases. V shed 1 base, J shed 8 bases, and the junction held 9 bases outside the gene matches. Germline V gives CDR1 DFQATT, CDR2 SNEGSKA (reference sequence). The CDR3 extends over 15 amino acids. The DNA for the CDR3 is TGCAGTGCTAGAGGGTCAGCGGGAGGTGCGCATGAGCAGTTCTTC. Translating it yields CSARGSAGGAHEQFF.

This clonotype was recorded at least ten times. The chain employs TRBV6-1 and TRBJ2-2; TRBD2 matches at 11 bases. V lost 5 bases, J lost 4 bases, and 12 bases stayed unmatched. CDR3 length: 18 residues. Germline CDR1 is MNHNS and CDR2 is SASEGT. Written as DNA, the CDR3 is TGTGCCAGCAGTACCCTAGCGGGGGGCGCCACGGGCACCGGGGAGCTGTTTTTT. Residues: CASSTLAGGATGTGELFF.

This clonotype was seen at least ten times. The J gene is TRBJ1-1, the V gene TRBV20-1, with D possibly TRBD1 on 6 matching bases. This CDR3 spans 13 amino acids. Germline CDR1 reads DFQATT; CDR2 reads SNEGSKA (reference sequence). V was pared by 6 bases and J by 0 bases, with 11 bases between. CDR3 coding DNA: TGCAGTGCGCAAGGGGGTATGAACACTGAAGCTTTCTTT. Protein: CSAQGGMNTEAFF.

The chain has TRBV4-2 and TRBJ2-5; D remains unclear. Germline values: CDR1 LGHNA, CDR2 YNFKEQ. This CDR3 has 14 residues. V was trimmed by 4 bases and J by 5 bases, leaving 14 bases between them. The CDR3 bases are TGTGCCAGCAGCCCCGGACGAAAAGTGGAGACCCAGTACTTC. Its translation: CASSPGRKVETQYF.

This clonotype has ten or more counts. The J gene is TRBJ1-1, the V gene TRBV2; 8 positions match TRBD1. The CDR3 spans 15 residues. The germline gives CDR1 SNHLY, CDR2 FYNNEI. With V trimmed by 2 bases and J by 4 bases, 6 bases remained unmatched. This CDR3 reads CASSEYQGATTEAFF. In DNA, the CDR3 is TGTGCCAGCAGTGAATATCAGGGGGCGACCACTGAAGCTTTCTTT.